This TCR beta chain stems from a study of CD8 T cells in Susac syndrome. Reverse transcription used about 0.5 to 1 ug RNA and random hexamers. Each CDR3 protein gets one entry after TCRdb re-called the immunoSEQ multiplex PCR reads with MiXCR. The repertoire holds 140,000 or so distinct CDR3 sequences, with around 95% as singletons. Germline CDR1 KGHDR, CDR2 SFDVKD. The CDR3 consists of 14 residues. With 4 bases removed from V and 1 base from J, the gap between germline ends came to 6 bases. The receptor was derived from a human donor with multiple sclerosis. The J gene is TRBJ2-2, the V gene TRBV24-1, with D possibly TRBD1 on 6 matching bases. The source material was CD4+ T cells from PBMCs. CDR3 region: CATSDRGNTGELFF. The DNA of the CDR3 is TGTGCCACCAGTGACAGGGGGAACACCGGGGAGCTGTTTTTT.